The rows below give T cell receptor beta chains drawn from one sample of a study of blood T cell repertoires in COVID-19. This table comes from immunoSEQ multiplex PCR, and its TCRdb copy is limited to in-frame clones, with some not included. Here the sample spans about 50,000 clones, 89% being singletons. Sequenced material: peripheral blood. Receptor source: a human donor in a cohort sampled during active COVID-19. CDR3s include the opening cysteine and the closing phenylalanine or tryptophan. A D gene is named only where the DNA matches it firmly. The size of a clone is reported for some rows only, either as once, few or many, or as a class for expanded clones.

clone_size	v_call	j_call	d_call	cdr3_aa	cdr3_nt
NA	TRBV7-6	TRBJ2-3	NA	CASRRTVGDTQYF	TGTGCCAGCAGACGGACAGTAGGAGATACGCAGTATTTT
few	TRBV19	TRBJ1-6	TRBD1	CASSIGQGRESPLHF	TGTGCCAGTAGTATCGGACAGGGACGAGAGTCACCCCTCCACTTT
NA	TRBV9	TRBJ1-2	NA	CASSGRGGTYGYTF	TGTGCCAGCAGCGGGCGGGGAGGGACCTATGGCTACACCTTC
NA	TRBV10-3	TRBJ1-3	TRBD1	CAIKGQSGNTIYF	TGTGCCATCAAGGGACAGTCTGGAAACACCATATATTTT
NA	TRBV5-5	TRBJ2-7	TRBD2	CASSLAGTSGRDEQYF	TGTGCCAGCAGCTTGGCCGGGACTAGCGGTAGAGACGAGCAGTACTTC
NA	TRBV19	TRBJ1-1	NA	CASSQHGGGLNTEAFF	TGTGCCAGTAGTCAACATGGGGGGGGATTGAACACTGAAGCTTTCTTT
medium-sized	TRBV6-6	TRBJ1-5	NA	CASSYYNSLESQPQHF	TGTGCCAGCAGTTACTATAACAGCCTCGAGTCTCAACCCCAGCATTTT
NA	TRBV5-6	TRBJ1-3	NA	CASSLWGVAWTGNTIYF	TGTGCCAGCAGCTTGTGGGGGGTGGCATGGACTGGAAACACCATATATTTT
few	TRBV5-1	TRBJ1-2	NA	CASSPLGGLNYGYTF	TGCGCCAGCAGCCCCCTGGGGGGACTCAACTATGGCTACACCTTC
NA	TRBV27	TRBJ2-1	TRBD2	CASRPTSGTYNEQFF	TGTGCCAGCAGACCGACTAGCGGGACCTACAATGAGCAGTTCTTC
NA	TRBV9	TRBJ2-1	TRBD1	CASSVGQPNEQFF	TGTGCCAGCAGCGTGGGACAGCCCAATGAGCAGTTCTTC
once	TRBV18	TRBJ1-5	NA	CASSPKQRQVNQPQHF	TGTGCCAGCTCACCCAAACAACGACAGGTCAATCAGCCCCAGCATTTT
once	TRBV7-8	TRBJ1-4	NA	CASSLGGGTSNEKLFF	TGTGCCAGCAGCCTAGGGGGGGGGACAAGTAATGAAAAACTGTTTTTT